The present entry profiles one T cell receptor (beta chain) with its context. Its antigen is as yet unknown. Extracted from the samples, RNA was reverse transcribed into cDNA to serve as the sequencing template. Repertoires were generated with immunoSEQ multiplex PCR, while TCRdb's copy carries only in-frame clones and drops some. The data show approximately 150,000 clones, 55% seen once. The data are from a study of CD8+ T cells in alopecia areata. Study results and caveats: Normal-skin resident alphabeta T cells also appear among scalp sample sequences. The study found higher clonality in lesional than normal scalp, especially in alopecia totalis/universalis. Among patients, TCR sharing was less clear than in mice, a difference possibly due in part to HLA diversity in the patient population.

Losses at the gene ends were 7 bases for V and 4 bases for J; bases not matched to a gene: 6. CDR1 and CDR2 from the germline V gene are SQVTM and ANQGSEA. This CDR3 region has 12 residues. This receptor was obtained from a human donor in good health. This chain uses TRBV29-1 with TRBJ2-7; 8 bases are a match to TRBD1. Sequencing was carried out using CD4+ T cells sorted from blood. The CDR3 loop reads CSARTGQYEQYF. Written as DNA, the CDR3 is TGCAGCGCCAGGACAGGGCAGTACGAGCAGTACTTC.